The T cell receptor beta chain under discussion was sequenced for a study of OX40 agonist ivuxolimab in advanced cancers. Study details: The dose-escalation cohort had hepatocellular carcinoma, melanoma, renal cell or head and neck cancer. Study findings and constraints: Researchers did not determine the expanded peripheral T cells' antigen specificity. CD4+ and CD8+ blood T cells expanded clonally by week 6 at 0.1 to 3.0 mg/kg.

Turning to this clone: Antigen: not known.

Looked up from germline, CDR1 is SGDLS and CDR2 is YYNGEE. CDR3 size: 13 residues. Trimming took 2 bases from V and 6 from J, leaving 11 bases between them. TCRdb's table, derived via immunoSEQ multiplex PCR, lists solely in-frame clones and lacks some. The sample lists 70,000 to 90,000 clones, roughly nine tenths occurring once. The rearrangement joins TRBV9 to TRBJ1-2; D remains unclear. The receptor was derived from an adult with an advanced solid tumor such as melanoma, head and neck, liver or kidney cancer. The sequencing here drew on CD4+ or CD8+ T cells sorted from blood, taken in a trial of the OX40 agonist ivuxolimab. CDR3 in amino acids: CASSVGQINGYTF. For the CDR3, the DNA is TGTGCCAGCAGCGTCGGGCAGATCAATGGCTACACCTTC.